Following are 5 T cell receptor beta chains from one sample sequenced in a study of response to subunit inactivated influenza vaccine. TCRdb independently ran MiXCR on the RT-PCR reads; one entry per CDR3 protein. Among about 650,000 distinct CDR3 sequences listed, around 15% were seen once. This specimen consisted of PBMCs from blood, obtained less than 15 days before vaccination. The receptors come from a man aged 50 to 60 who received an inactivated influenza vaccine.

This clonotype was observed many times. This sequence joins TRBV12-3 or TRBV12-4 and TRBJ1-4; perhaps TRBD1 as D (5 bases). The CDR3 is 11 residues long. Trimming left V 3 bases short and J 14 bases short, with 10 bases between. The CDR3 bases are TGTGCCAGCAGTTTGGGGCTCGGTCTGTTTTTT. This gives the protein CASSLGLGLFF.

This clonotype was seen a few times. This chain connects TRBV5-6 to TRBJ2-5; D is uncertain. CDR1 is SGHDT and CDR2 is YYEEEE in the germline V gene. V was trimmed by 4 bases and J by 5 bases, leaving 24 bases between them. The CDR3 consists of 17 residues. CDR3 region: CASSTQTGSRSFETQYF. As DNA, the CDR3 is TGTGCCAGCAGCACGCAAACGGGCAGTCGGAGTTTTGAGACCCAGTACTTC.

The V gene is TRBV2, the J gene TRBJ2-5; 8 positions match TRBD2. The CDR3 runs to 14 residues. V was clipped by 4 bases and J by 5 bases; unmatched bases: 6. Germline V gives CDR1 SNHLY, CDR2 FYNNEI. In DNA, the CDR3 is TGTGCCAGCAGTGGTACTCGGGGGGGGGAGACCCAGTACTTC. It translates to CASSGTRGGETQYF.

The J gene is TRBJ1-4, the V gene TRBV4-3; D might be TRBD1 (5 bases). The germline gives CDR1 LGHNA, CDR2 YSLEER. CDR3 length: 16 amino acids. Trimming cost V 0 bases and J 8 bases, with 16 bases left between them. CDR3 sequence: CASSQDGRDVGEKLFF. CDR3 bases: TGCGCCAGCAGCCAAGATGGCAGGGATGTCGGCGAAAAACTGTTTTTT.

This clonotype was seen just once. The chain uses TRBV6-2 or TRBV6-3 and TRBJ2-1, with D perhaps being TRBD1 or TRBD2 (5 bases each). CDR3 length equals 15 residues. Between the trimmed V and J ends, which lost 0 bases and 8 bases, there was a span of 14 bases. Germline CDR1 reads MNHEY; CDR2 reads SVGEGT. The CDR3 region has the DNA TGTGCCAGCAGTTACTCGGCAGGGAGAAGGGATGAGCAGTTCTTC. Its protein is CASSYSAGRRDEQFF.